The rows below give T cell receptor beta chains drawn from one sample of a study of CD8 T cells in ankylosing spondylitis. TCRdb reanalysed the 5' RACE reads using MiXCR and keeps one entry per CDR3 protein. The sample lists about 240,000 distinct CDR3 sequences, about 10% occurring once. The sample comprised blood, either unsorted or a sorted T cell fraction (not recorded which). These receptor sequences come from a male donor with ankylosing spondylitis or in good health (not recorded which). Both conserved end residues are part of each CDR3. Fields, in order: CDR3 length, clone size, V gene, D gene, J gene, CDR3 protein, CDR3 DNA. The D gene is left open where the match is weak. Clone size is not always given. Where it is, it says once, few, many or a class for expanded clones.

13	many	TRBV5-1	NA	TRBJ2-2	CASCDAAAGELFF	TGCGCCAGCTGCGACGCAGCGGCCGGGGAGCTGTTTTTT
14	many	TRBV20-1	TRBD1	TRBJ2-5	CSAPGTGDRETQYF	TGCAGTGCTCCCGGGACAGGCGATCGAGAGACCCAGTACTTC
15	NA	TRBV5-1	TRBD2	TRBJ2-7	CASSLDGGAGYEQYF	TGCGCCAGCAGCTTGGACGGGGGGGCCGGTTACGAGCAGTACTTC
13	many	TRBV10-3	NA	TRBJ2-1	CAIGERRGNEQFF	TGTGCCATTGGCGAGCGTCGTGGCAATGAGCAGTTCTTC
15	few	TRBV11-2	NA	TRBJ2-7	CASRSRQTVSYEQYF	TGTGCCAGCAGATCTCGACAGACCGTCTCCTACGAGCAGTACTTC
14	NA	TRBV20-1	TRBD2	TRBJ2-3	CSAETSGGPNTQYF	TGCAGTGCGGAGACTAGCGGGGGGCCAAATACGCAGTATTTT
16	many	TRBV15	TRBD2	TRBJ2-3	CATSRERRETPDTQYF	TGTGCCACCAGCAGAGAGCGGCGGGAGACCCCAGATACGCAGTATTTT
12	many	TRBV4-2	NA	TRBJ2-1	CASSQEGREQFF	TGTGCCAGCAGCCAAGAGGGGCGGGAGCAGTTCTTC
16	many	TRBV27	TRBD2	TRBJ2-7	CASSSTLAGGLNEQYF	TGTGCCAGCAGTTCCACACTAGCGGGGGGGTTAAACGAGCAGTACTTC
12	NA	TRBV10-3	NA	TRBJ2-1	CAITQGGDEQFF	TGTGCCATCACACAGGGTGGCGATGAGCAGTTCTTC
16	NA	TRBV27	TRBD2	TRBJ2-7	CASSPTSGDASYEQYF	TGTGCCAGCAGTCCGACTAGCGGGGACGCATCCTACGAGCAGTACTTC
15	many	TRBV15	NA	TRBJ2-1	CATSRLTGSYNEQFF	TGTGCCACCAGCAGACTCACAGGGTCCTACAATGAGCAGTTCTTC
14	few	TRBV28	NA	TRBJ1-2	CASSSGRANYGYTF	TGTGCCAGCAGTTCCGGGAGAGCTAACTATGGCTACACCTTC
13	NA	TRBV20-1	TRBD2	TRBJ2-1	CSASQREPFEQFF	TGCAGTGCTAGCCAGCGGGAGCCCTTTGAGCAGTTCTTC
12	NA	TRBV10-3	NA	TRBJ2-7	CASQGSSYEQYF	TGTGCCTCCCAAGGGAGCTCCTACGAGCAGTACTTC
14	many	TRBV9	NA	TRBJ2-4	CASSVGPTRNIQYF	TGTGCCAGCAGCGTAGGGCCAACCCGAAACATTCAGTACTTC
17	many	TRBV10-3	TRBD2	TRBJ2-5	CAISDPRVAGNPETQYF	TGTGCCATCAGTGACCCCAGGGTAGCGGGGAATCCGGAGACCCAGTACTTC
17	NA	TRBV5-1	TRBD2	TRBJ2-1	CATTRTSGGATYNEQFF	TGCGCCACCACCCGGACTAGCGGGGGGGCTACCTACAATGAGCAGTTCTTC
14	few	TRBV25-1	NA	TRBJ2-7	CASSPLWGKDEQYF	TGTGCCAGCAGCCCCTTATGGGGGAAAGACGAGCAGTACTTC
16	few	TRBV10-3	NA	TRBJ2-3	CAISYREITGTDTQYF	TGTGCCATATCCTACAGGGAGATTACTGGCACAGATACGCAGTATTTT